This T cell receptor (beta chain) came from a study of cytomegalovirus exposure and HLA in healthy donors (dated by TCRdb to about 2017). Looking at the study overall: An earlier analysis of approximately 590 of the donors reported about 290 Gb of sequence data and more than 90 million unique TCR beta sequences from roughly 180 million T cells. All discovery cohort repertoires had been generated on a single sequencing platform. A later analysis re-analyzed previously published TCR beta repertoires from 650 to 800 donors and added high-resolution HLA genotyping to study TCR occurrence patterns. High-throughput TCR immunosequencing, statistical association of individual TCRs with disease status, and machine learning were combined to predict cytomegalovirus infection status. Donor age, sex, ethnicity and CMV serostatus were collected together with the repertoire data. Because of strong linkage in the cohort, five DR-DQ haplotypes were treated as single units for association and clustering. An earlier analysis of nearly 600 of the donors applied high-throughput TCR beta sequencing to assess whether each TCR beta V gene segment acted as functional or pseudogenic. Besides the first cohort of some 670 subjects, a separate validation cohort made up of around 120 different subjects was used. A later genetic analysis took genome-wide SNP genotypes for 398 of the 666 donors and used that subset as a discovery cohort. The T cell repertoires of 550 to 850 subjects were profiled by immunosequencing and related to cytomegalovirus serostatus. Typing coverage varied by locus: 629-630 donors for A, B, C, DRB1 and DQB1; roughly 500 for DQA1; approximately 610 for DPA1; around 450 for DPB1. On average, roughly 200,000 unique TCR beta nucleotide sequences were sequenced per donor among a few hundred genotyped donors of the cohort, with roughly a sixth of those sequences being non-productive. The later analysis used no new phenotypic data to find candidate immune exposures, relying instead on TCR beta sequences and their occurrence across donors. Of the roughly 400 genotyped donors, 81% fell in the genetic ancestry cluster associated with self-reported Caucasian donors. Roughly 290 gigabases of sequencing data and 91 million or so unique TCR sequences made up an early release that covered approximately 620 HLA-typed donors. The study aimed to test whether cataloging public T cell receptors could reveal signatures of past pathogen exposure. HLA typing included class I and class II loci at four-digit resolution. General study outcomes and caveats: In this cohort, only TCR beta chains were sequenced, and detectable features were limited by the absence of alpha or paired-chain data. Presence/absence analyses assumed roughly uniform sequencing depth across donors, an assumption that may not hold. A later analysis reported that several top co-occurrence clusters appeared linked to parvovirus B19, influenza, CMV and Epstein-Barr virus. A further reported finding was that TCR beta sequences accurately predicted the HLA-A and HLA-B alleles for most subjects in the first cohort. A later analysis found that most CMV-associated TCR beta chains appeared HLA-restricted, with HLA associations seemingly driven largely by CMV exposure. Some IMGT-functional V segments, including TRBV6-2 and TRBV6-3, could not be told apart with the 87-base-pair reads, so those segments were excluded. V-gene and J-gene trimming of TCR beta chains was associated with a missense DCLRE1C variant in a later genetic analysis, and the association was replicated in an independent cohort. Linkage disequilibrium might explain the correlated functional status among segregating V segments, but an unknown experimental factor could not be excluded. Compared with the approximately 670-donor mean, donors in an Asian-associated ancestry cluster had fewer N-insertions in productive TCRs, according to a later genetic analysis. Assigning TCR associations to individual alleles was difficult when HLA alleles, especially DR and DQ, strongly co-occurred. A group of highly shared sequence variants was considered likely to be a technical artifact of the sequencing pipeline. A few of the identified cytomegalovirus-associated TCR beta chains were confirmed in vitro to be specific for cytomegalovirus antigens. Because HLA typing was unavailable for some donors at each locus, only the typed subset was used in association tests. Because counts were too low, around 17 rarely observed V segments, including chromosome 9 orphons, were left out of the earlier analysis of about 500 of the donors. Cytomegalovirus status was reported to be diagnosed by the classifier with high specificity and sensitivity in both the original and validation cohorts. It was suggested by the authors that the approach could potentially be generalized to other disease states and immunological phenotypes. CMV serostatus was the only immune exposure information available for the cohort. An earlier analysis of approximately 570 of the donors showed that most TCR beta V segments appeared in productive rearrangements either about 87% or about 30% of the time, which broadly matched IMGT annotations. The study listed 164 TCR beta chains as associated with cytomegalovirus. In a later analysis, TCR association rates were found to vary across HLA loci, with the most associated TCRs seen for DRB1 alleles and the fewest for HLA-C alleles. Specific HLA alleles were associated with 15,000 to 20,000 TCR beta sequences at a false discovery rate of 0.05 in a later analysis. Most TCR sequences were seen in very few donors, while some public TCRs were found in many individuals. In a later analysis, HLA-associated TCR beta chains showed more clonal expansion and lower generation probabilities than non-associated chains that were equally common.

The library was prepared using the immunoSEQ multiplex PCR assay. For the multiplex PCR, a mixture combining 60 forward primers for TCR Vbeta segments and 13 reverse primers for TCR Jbeta segments was used. The CDR3 region of rearranged TCR beta genes was amplified from genomic DNA with a multiplex PCR assay. Amplified TCR beta libraries were sequenced as 87-base-pair reads on the Illumina HiSeq System. As for the authors' bioinformatics: Across the 666 repertoires, a later analysis counted approximately 75 million unique TCR beta chains, roughly 11 million of which were shared by at least two donors. To remove PCR and sequencing errors, raw reads were error-corrected and collapsed into unique sequences using a nearest-neighbor algorithm that merged closely related sequences. Alignment of CDR3 sequences to IMGT reference sequences was used to assign V, D and J gene segments. For a sequence to be retained, a match of at least six nucleotides was required to both a V gene segment and a J gene segment. A rearrangement counted as productive if the CDR3 had no stop codons and remained in frame with V and J, and every other rearrangement counted as non-productive. Following IMGT convention, CDR3 was defined as the stretch from the second conserved V-encoded cysteine to the conserved J-encoded phenylalanine. In an earlier analysis of around 540 of the donors, sequences lacking an unambiguous match to a single V gene segment were excluded. An earlier analysis of some 610 of the donors called V segments functional above 56.7% productive rearrangements and segregating when the between-donor standard deviation exceeded 5%. A statistical classification framework was built for diagnosing cytomegalovirus status from the catalog of TCR beta chain sequences. A later analysis assigned V and J genes by comparing TCR nucleotide sequences with IMGT/GENE-DB human TR gene sequences. In a later analysis, CDR3 sequences and most-parsimonious VDJ recombination scenarios were assigned using the TCRdist pipeline. A later analysis defined each TCR beta chain by its CDR3 amino acid sequence plus V-gene family, and excluded reads lacking a unique V-gene family. To address suspected cross-contamination and a sequencing artifact, a later analysis removed approximately 600 highly shared, low-generation-probability nucleotide sequences. For each public chain, a later analysis derived a clonal expansion index from normalized ranks of inferred template counts within each repertoire. In a later analysis, generation probabilities were computed with a VDJ recombination model fitted to out-of-frame rearrangements, and the resulting probabilities were checked against IGoR. A later analysis scored TCR-TCR, TCR-HLA and TCR-CMV co-occurrence with hypergeometric tests, applying a repertoire-size bias correction to TCR pairs. To estimate false discovery rates, a later analysis permuted the HLA or CMV assignments 20 times. A later analysis grouped co-occurring TCRs with DBSCAN, adding TCRdist sequence similarity when clustering within HLA-allele-positive subsets. Repertoires with fewer than 30,000 or more than 120,000 public chains were left out of co-occurrence clustering, as were about 5 repertoires with anomalous nucleotide sharing. Held by TCRdb, this immuneACCESS table contains in-frame sequences only and omits some clones. Under half of the omission traces to an unresolved V gene where checked; the cause of the rest is unknown. V, J and clone size were drawn from that table, and D and trimming were deduced from the DNA. The sample profile shows about 150,000 clones; 82% of them were found once. Together, the top ten hold 5% to 7.5% of the sample.

The V end loses 3 bases and the J end loses 0 bases, and a stretch of 17 bases separates them. The cysteine opens and the phenylalanine closes a CDR3 of 17 amino acids. The read is trimmed to its CDR3 DNA, 51 bases read in frame from base 1. The germline V gene sets CDR1 to SNHLY and CDR2 to FYNNEI. The cohort was made up of roughly 670 healthy bone marrow donors. Cohort members were all nominally healthy when sampled, although unrecorded immune exposures were likely present. The donor was CMV seropositive and was included in the group of 270 or so seropositive cohort members. Each donor provided a peripheral blood sample, and peripheral blood mononuclear cells were used for TCR beta sequencing. Genomic DNA extraction from the blood cell samples was performed with the Qiagen DNeasy Blood Extraction Kit. Comment on this clone: What antigen it recognizes has not been identified. Base-call qualities are not available, and no considerably larger clone is one nucleotide away.

The receptor was derived from a woman in her forties or fifties in good health and CMV-seropositive. Recombination linked TRBV2 to TRBJ1-2, with a weak D call of TRBD1 (6 bases match). The sample comprised PBMCs. The DNA reads as follows: TGTGCCAGCAGTGACACGTACAGGGCGGGTACTAACTATGGCTACACCTTC. This codes for CASSDTYRAGTNYGYTF. This CDR3, with the reference TRBV2 and TRBJ1-2 proteins standing in past its ends, gives the full variable domain EPEVTQTPSHQVTQMGQEVILRCVPISNHLYFYWYRQILGQKVEFLVSFYNNEISEKSEIFDDQFSVERPDGSNFTLKIRSTKLEDSAMYFCASSDTYRAGTNYGYTFGSGTRLTVV.